Shown below are 19 T cell receptor beta chains from a single sample sequenced in a study of shared clonotypes between healthy human individuals. Assay used: immunoSEQ multiplex PCR; TCRdb lists only in-frame clones, some missing. There are 2 million to 2.5 million clones in the sample; about 92% occur only once, and about 0.37% lies in the top ten. Sample: naive CD4+ T cells from PBMCs. Documented subset: CD45RA+ positively selected. The receptors were gathered from a man aged 18 to 29 in good health. Some clones in this sample may be carry-over from other donors' samples.

Remarks on this clone: The junction departs from the called germline gene at one end, perhaps through a read error. CDR3 residues: CASSLVVAGAYEQFF. In nucleotides, the CDR3 is TGCGCCAGCAGTTTGGTTGTAGCGGGGGCATATGAGCAGTTCTTC. This sequence joins TRBV5-1 and TRBJ2-1, with 9 bases lining up with TRBD2. Per germline, CDR1 SGHRS and CDR2 YFSETQ. This CDR3 has 15 residues.

This chain uses TRBV5-1 with TRBJ2-7; no firm D call. The CDR3 is made up of 13 amino acids. Germline assignment: CDR1 SGHRS and CDR2 YFSETQ. V gave up 5 bases and J gave up 2 bases, with 11 bases separating them. The CDR3 loop reads CASRTGSAYEQYF. The CDR3 region has the DNA TGCGCCAGCAGAACCGGGTCCGCCTACGAGCAGTACTTC.

The rearrangement joins TRBV5-6 to TRBJ2-5; 9 bases match TRBD2. Germline V gene lookup returns CDR1 SGHDT and CDR2 YYEEEE. This CDR3 spans 16 amino acids. V dropped 0 bases and J dropped 5; count of bases not matched to a gene: 8. The CDR3 DNA reads TGTGCCAGCAGCTTGGCCTTGCGGGAGGGCCTGGAGACCCAGTACTTC. This translates into CASSLALREGLETQYF.

The rearrangement links TRBV2 to TRBJ2-1; possible D gene TRBD2, 5 bases. The CDR3 has 13 residues. V was clipped by 6 bases and J by 3 bases, with 9 bases between them. Germline assignment: CDR1 SNHLY and CDR2 FYNNEI. The CDR3 reads CASSRTGYNEQFF. CDR3 bases: TGTGCCAGCAGCCGGACTGGCTACAATGAGCAGTTCTTC.

Worth noting for this clone: Other nucleotide sequences from this sample produce the same CDR3. This chain connects TRBV7-9 to TRBJ1-5; 7 bases map to TRBD1. V trimming: 5 bases; J trimming: 4 bases; junction bases outside the gene matches: 2. The CDR3 runs to 13 residues. Looked up from germline, CDR1 is SEHNR and CDR2 is FQNEAQ (reference sequence). CDR3 coding DNA: TGTGCCAGCAGCCCAGGGGGGAATCAGCCCCAGCATTTT. Protein sequence: CASSPGGNQPQHF.

The chain has TRBV5-6 and TRBJ2-4; D is undetermined. The V end was cut by 4 bases, the J end by 0 bases, with 11 bases between. Germline CDR1 and CDR2: SGHDT and YYEEEE. This CDR3 has 15 amino acids. The DNA for the CDR3 is TGTGCCAGCAGCACGACACCACTAGCCAAAAACATTCAGTACTTC. This sequence encodes CASSTTPLAKNIQYF.

Only one count was recorded for this clone. The chain's CDR3 is CASSVPGQVKSGANVLTF. The CDR3 DNA follows: TGTGCCAGCAGCGTTCCGGGACAGGTGAAGTCTGGGGCCAACGTCCTGACTTTC. The chain employs TRBV9 and TRBJ2-6; 8 positions match TRBD1. Germline loops: CDR1 SGDLS, CDR2 YYNGEE. This CDR3 region has 18 residues. J was trimmed by 1 base and V by 2 bases; bases with no gene match: 8. The complete variable domain, with remaining parts taken from reference TRBV9 and TRBJ2-6, reads DSGVTQTPKHLITATGQRVTLRCSPRSGDLSVYWYQQSLDQGLQFLIQYYNGEERAKGNILERFSAQQFPDLHSELNLSSLELGDSALYFCASSVPGQVKSGANVLTFGAGSRLTVL.

The chain carries TRBV18 and TRBJ2-3; the D gene is possibly TRBD2 (6 bases). Germline V CDR1 and CDR2: KGHSH, LQKENI. The CDR3 loop spans 16 amino acids. The ends were cut back, 6 bases at V and 0 bases at J, with 16 bases in the middle. In DNA form, the CDR3 reads TGTGCCAGCTCGCCCCTCCTAGCGAGTAGCACAGATACGCAGTATTTT. Its protein product is CASSPLLASSTDTQYF.

The chain uses TRBV9 and TRBJ2-3; 7 bases map to TRBD1. The germline CDR1 and CDR2 sequences are SGDLS and YYNGEE. This CDR3 has 13 amino acids. V gave up 4 bases and J gave up 6 bases; unmatched junction bases: 5. The CDR3 spells CASSHTRGDTQYF. Written as DNA, the CDR3 is TGTGCCAGCAGCCACACCAGGGGGGATACGCAGTATTTT.

In the case of this clone: Other DNA sequences in the same sample also yield this CDR3. This sequence joins TRBV5-1 and TRBJ1-1, with D unresolved. V was shortened by 4 bases and J by 1 base, with 8 bases between the two germline ends. The CDR3 has 13 residues. Germline CDR1 reads SGHRS; CDR2 reads YFSETQ. CDR3 coding DNA: TGCGCCAGCAGCCCGGACGGGAACACTGAAGCTTTCTTT. Translated: CASSPDGNTEAFF.

The chain is built from TRBV7-9 and TRBJ2-7, with TRBD2 matching over 8 bases. V was pared by 1 base and J by 7 bases, with 6 bases of the junction left unmatched. CDR3 size: 14 residues. Germline loops: CDR1 SEHNR, CDR2 FQNEAQ (reference sequence). In DNA form, the CDR3 reads TGTGCCAGCAGCTTAGACGGGAGGGCCAAGGAGCAGTACTTC. It yields the protein CASSLDGRAKEQYF.

The chain employs TRBV7-9 and TRBJ1-2; D possibly corresponds to TRBD1 (5 bases). Trimming shortened V by 7 bases and J by 3 bases, and 15 bases separated the two germline ends. The germline V gene encodes CDR1 SEHNR and CDR2 FQNEAQ (reference sequence). The CDR3 extends over 14 amino acids. CDR3 sequence: CASTRWGGDYGYTF. The CDR3 DNA is TGTGCCAGCACCCGATGGGGGGGTGACTATGGCTACACCTTC. Filled out from reference TRBV7-9 and TRBJ1-2, the complete variable domain reads DTGVSQNPRHKITKRGQNVTFRCDPISEHNRLYWYRQTLGQGPEFLTYFQNEAQLEKSRLLSDRFSAERPKGSFSTLEIQRTEQGDSAMYLCASTRWGGDYGYTFGSGTRLTVV.

This clone was picked up a small number of times. The same CDR3 is also encoded by other DNA sequences in this sample. This chain connects TRBV5-1 to TRBJ1-1; D not certain. The ends were cut back, 0 bases at V and 1 base at J, with 4 bases in the middle. Germline loops: CDR1 SGHRS, CDR2 YFSETQ. The CDR3 length is 13 residues. In nucleotides, the CDR3 is TGCGCCAGCAGCTTGGATCAGAACACTGAAGCTTTCTTT. The encoded protein is CASSLDQNTEAFF.

This clone was seen only once. Other DNA variants within this sample encode the same CDR3. J is TRBJ1-5 and V is TRBV5-1; 7 nucleotides match TRBD1. After removal of 0 bases from V and 4 bases from J, the junction contained 4 bases not matched to a gene. The CDR3 runs 15 residues. Germline V gene sequence: CDR1 SGHRS, CDR2 YFSETQ. CDR3 DNA sequence: TGCGCCAGCAGCTTGGAGGGGGCGGGAAATCAGCCCCAGCATTTT. It translates to CASSLEGAGNQPQHF. Combining the CDR3 with reference TRBV5-1 and TRBJ1-5 gives the whole variable domain KAGVTQTPRYLIKTRGQQVTLSCSPISGHRSVSWYQQTPGQGLQFLFEYFSETQRNKGNFPGRFSGRQFSNSRSEMNVSTLELGDSALYLCASSLEGAGNQPQHFGDGTRLSIL.

The V call is TRBV7-6, the J call TRBJ2-1, with 8 nucleotides matching TRBD1. V trimming: 5 bases; J trimming: 5 bases; junction bases outside the gene matches: 5. The CDR3 is 14 amino acids. CDR1 SGHVS and CDR2 FNYEAQ come from the germline V gene. CDR3 nucleotide sequence: TGTGCCAGCAGCCCTCAGGGGGCCCACAATGAGCAGTTCTTC. Its protein is CASSPQGAHNEQFF.

The rearrangement joins TRBV4-1 to TRBJ1-2; tentatively, D is TRBD1 (6 bases). V lost 1 base and J lost 4, with 13 bases in between. The CDR3 runs to 15 residues. Germline lookup yields CDR1 MGHRA and CDR2 YSYEKL. DNA for the CDR3: TGCGCCAGCAGCCAAGCGGGGGCAAGGCCCTATGGCTACACCTTC. Translating it yields CASSQAGARPYGYTF.

The rearrangement links TRBV30 to TRBJ2-5; 8 bases fit TRBD2. The CDR3 loop spans 14 amino acids. V dropped 2 bases and J dropped 4; count of bases not matched to a gene: 6. Germline V gene data show CDR1 as GTSNPN and CDR2 as SVGIG (reference sequence). CDR3 nucleotides: TGTGCCTGGAGTTTTGCCGGGAGGGCAGAGACCCAGTACTTC. Translated, it gives CAWSFAGRAETQYF.

J is TRBJ1-5 and V is TRBV29-1, with D possibly being TRBD1 (6 bases). The germline V gene has CDR1 SQVTM and CDR2 ANQGSEA. With 4 bases removed from V and 4 bases from J, the gap between germline ends came to 11 bases. The CDR3 runs to 13 residues. This CDR3 is CSVVLQGNQPQHF. The CDR3 DNA reads TGCAGCGTTGTTTTGCAGGGGAATCAGCCCCAGCATTTT.

The chain couples TRBV5-1 to TRBJ2-1; 8 bases map to TRBD1. V was clipped by 3 bases and J by 0 bases; unmatched bases: 8. In germline, CDR1 is SGHRS, CDR2 YFSETQ. The CDR3 length is 17 residues. This CDR3 reads CASSYTGGLSSYNEQFF. The DNA for the CDR3 is TGCGCCAGCAGCTACACAGGGGGGCTTAGCTCCTACAATGAGCAGTTCTTC.